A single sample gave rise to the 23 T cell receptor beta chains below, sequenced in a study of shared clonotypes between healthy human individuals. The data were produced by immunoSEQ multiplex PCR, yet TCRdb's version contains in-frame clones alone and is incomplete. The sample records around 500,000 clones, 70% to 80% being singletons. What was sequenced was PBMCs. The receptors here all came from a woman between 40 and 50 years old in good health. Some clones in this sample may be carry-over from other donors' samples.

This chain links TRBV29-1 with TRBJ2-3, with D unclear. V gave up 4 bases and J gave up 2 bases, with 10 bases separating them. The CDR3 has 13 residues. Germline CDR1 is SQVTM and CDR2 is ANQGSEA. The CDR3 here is CSVVTSLTDTQYF. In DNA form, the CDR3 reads TGCAGCGTTGTGACAAGCCTCACAGATACGCAGTATTTT.

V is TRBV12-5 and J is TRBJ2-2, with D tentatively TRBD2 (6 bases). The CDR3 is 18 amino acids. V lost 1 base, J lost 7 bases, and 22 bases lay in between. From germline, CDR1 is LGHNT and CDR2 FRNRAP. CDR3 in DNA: TGTGCTAGTGGTTTGGGGGAAGGAGTTAGCGGAGAAATCGGGGAGCTGTTTTTT. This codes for CASGLGEGVSGEIGELFF.

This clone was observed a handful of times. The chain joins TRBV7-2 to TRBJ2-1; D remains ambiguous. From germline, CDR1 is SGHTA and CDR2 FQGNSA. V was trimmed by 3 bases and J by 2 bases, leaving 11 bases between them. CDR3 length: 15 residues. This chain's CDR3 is CASSLWSNPYNEQFF. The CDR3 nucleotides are TGTGCCAGCAGCTTGTGGTCGAATCCCTACAATGAGCAGTTCTTC.

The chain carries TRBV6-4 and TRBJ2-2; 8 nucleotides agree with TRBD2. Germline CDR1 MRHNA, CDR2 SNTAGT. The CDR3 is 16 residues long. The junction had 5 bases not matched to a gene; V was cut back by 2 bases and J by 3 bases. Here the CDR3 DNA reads TGTGCCAGCAGTGACAGCGGGAGACAGGACACCGGGGAGCTGTTTTTT. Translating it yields CASSDSGRQDTGELFF.

CDR3 in amino acids: CASSQGRQLAKNIQYF. For the CDR3, the DNA is TGTGCCAGCAGTCAAGGCCGACAGCTAGCCAAAAACATTCAGTACTTC. This sequence joins TRBV6-6 and TRBJ2-4; tentative D call: TRBD1 (5 bases). The CDR3 has 16 residues. The V gene lost 5 bases and the J gene lost 0 bases, with 14 bases spanning the gap. The germline V gene encodes CDR1 MNHNY and CDR2 SVGAGI (reference sequence).

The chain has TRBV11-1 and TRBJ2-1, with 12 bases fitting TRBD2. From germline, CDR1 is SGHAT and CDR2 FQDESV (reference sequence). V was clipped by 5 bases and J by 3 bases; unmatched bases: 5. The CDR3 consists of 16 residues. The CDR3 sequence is CASSQSGLAGYNEQFF. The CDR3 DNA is TGTGCCAGCAGCCAGTCGGGACTAGCGGGCTACAATGAGCAGTTCTTC.

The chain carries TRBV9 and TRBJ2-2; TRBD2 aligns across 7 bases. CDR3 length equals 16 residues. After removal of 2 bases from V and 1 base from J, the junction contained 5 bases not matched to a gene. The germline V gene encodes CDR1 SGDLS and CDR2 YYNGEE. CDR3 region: CASSVGGSLNTGELFF. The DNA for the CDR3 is TGTGCCAGCAGCGTGGGCGGGAGCTTGAACACCGGGGAGCTGTTTTTT.

The CDR3: CASSTTLKATNEKLFF. CDR3 nucleotide sequence: TGTGCCAGTAGTACGACACTCAAAGCAACTAATGAAAAACTGTTTTTT. This chain joins TRBV19 and TRBJ1-4, with D uncertain. V was trimmed by 4 bases and J by 0 bases, leaving 12 bases between them. The CDR3 is made up of 16 amino acids. Per germline, CDR1 LNHDA and CDR2 SQIVND (reference sequence).

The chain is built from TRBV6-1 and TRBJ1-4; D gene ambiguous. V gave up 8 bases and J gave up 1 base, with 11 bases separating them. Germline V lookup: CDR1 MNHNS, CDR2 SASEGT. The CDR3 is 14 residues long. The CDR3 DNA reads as TGTGCCAGCGGGCGAGGAGGAACTAATGAAAAACTGTTTTTT. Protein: CASGRGGTNEKLFF.

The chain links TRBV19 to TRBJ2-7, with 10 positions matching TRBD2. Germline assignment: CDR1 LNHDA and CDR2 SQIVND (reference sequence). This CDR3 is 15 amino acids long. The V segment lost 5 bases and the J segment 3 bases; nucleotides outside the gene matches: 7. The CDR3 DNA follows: TGTGCCAGTAGTCCACGCCGGACTAGCGGCTACGAGCAGTACTTC. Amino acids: CASSPRRTSGYEQYF.

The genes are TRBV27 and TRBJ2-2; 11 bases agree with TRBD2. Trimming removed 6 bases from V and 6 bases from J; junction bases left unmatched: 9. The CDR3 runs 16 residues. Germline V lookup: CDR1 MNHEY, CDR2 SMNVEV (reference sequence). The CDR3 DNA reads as TGTGCCAGCAGACTAGCGGGAGAGGAAATGGCCGGGGAGCTGTTTTTT. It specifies CASRLAGEEMAGELFF.

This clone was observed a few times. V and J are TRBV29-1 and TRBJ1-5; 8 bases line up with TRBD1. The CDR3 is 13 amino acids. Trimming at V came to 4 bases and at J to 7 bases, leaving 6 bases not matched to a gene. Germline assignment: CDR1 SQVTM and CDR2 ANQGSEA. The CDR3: CSVGDRSGQPQHF. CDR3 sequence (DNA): TGCAGCGTTGGGGACAGGTCGGGACAGCCCCAGCATTTT.

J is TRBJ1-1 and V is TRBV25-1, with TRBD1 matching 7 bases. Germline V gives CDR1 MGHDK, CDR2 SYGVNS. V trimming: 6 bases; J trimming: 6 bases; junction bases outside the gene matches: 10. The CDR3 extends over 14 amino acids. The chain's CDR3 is CASRSDRADPEAFF. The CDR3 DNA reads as TGTGCCAGCAGGAGTGACAGGGCTGATCCTGAAGCTTTCTTT.

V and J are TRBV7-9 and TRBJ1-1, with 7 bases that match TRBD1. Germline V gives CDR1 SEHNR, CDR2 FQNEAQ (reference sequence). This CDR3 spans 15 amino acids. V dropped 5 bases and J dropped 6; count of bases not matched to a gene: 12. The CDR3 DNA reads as TGTGCCAGCAGCCTCCGACAGGGAAAAACGTCTGAAGCTTTCTTT. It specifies CASSLRQGKTSEAFF.

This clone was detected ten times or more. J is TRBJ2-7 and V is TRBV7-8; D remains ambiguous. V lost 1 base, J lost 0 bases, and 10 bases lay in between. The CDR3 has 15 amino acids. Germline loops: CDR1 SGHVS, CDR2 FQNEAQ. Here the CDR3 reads CASSLGRRVSYEQYF. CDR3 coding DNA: TGTGCCAGCAGCTTAGGTCGCCGGGTCTCCTACGAGCAGTACTTC.

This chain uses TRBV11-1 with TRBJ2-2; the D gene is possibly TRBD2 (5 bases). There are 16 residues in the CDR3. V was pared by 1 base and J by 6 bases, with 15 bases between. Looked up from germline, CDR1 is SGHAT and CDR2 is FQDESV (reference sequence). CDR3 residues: CASSLGERPAPGELFF. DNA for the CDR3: TGTGCCAGCAGCTTAGGGGAGCGGCCCGCCCCCGGGGAGCTGTTTTTT.

CDR3 loop: CASSMEGYEQYF. The CDR3 DNA reads as TGTGCCAGTAGTATGGAGGGTTACGAGCAGTACTTC. V usage is TRBV19 and J usage is TRBJ2-7; perhaps TRBD2 as D (6 bases). CDR3 length equals 12 residues. V lost 3 bases and J 4 bases, leaving 7 bases between the germline ends. Germline V CDR1 and CDR2: LNHDA, SQIVND (reference sequence). The entire variable domain, with the rest obtained from reference TRBV19 and TRBJ2-7, is as follows: DGGITQSPKYLFRKEGQNVTLSCEQNLNHDAMYWYRQDPGQGLRLIYYSQIVNDFQKGDIAEGYSVSREKKESFPLTVTSAQKNPTAFYLCASSMEGYEQYFGPGTRLTVT.

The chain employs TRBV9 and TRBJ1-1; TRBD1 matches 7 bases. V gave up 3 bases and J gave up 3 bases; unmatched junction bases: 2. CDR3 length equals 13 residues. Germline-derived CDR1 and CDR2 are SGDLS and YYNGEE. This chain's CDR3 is CASSEGQDTEAFF. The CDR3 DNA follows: TGTGCCAGCAGCGAAGGACAGGACACTGAAGCTTTCTTT. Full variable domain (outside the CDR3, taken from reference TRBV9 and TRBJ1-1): DSGVTQTPKHLITATGQRVTLRCSPRSGDLSVYWYQQSLDQGLQFLIQYYNGEERAKGNILERFSAQQFPDLHSELNLSSLELGDSALYFCASSEGQDTEAFFGQGTRLTVV.

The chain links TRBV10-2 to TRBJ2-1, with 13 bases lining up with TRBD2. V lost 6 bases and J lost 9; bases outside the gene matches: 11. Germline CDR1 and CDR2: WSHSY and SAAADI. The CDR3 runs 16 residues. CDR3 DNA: TGCGCCAGCAGACTAGCGGGAGGGCTCCAGGCAGGTGAGCAGTTCTTC. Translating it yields CASRLAGGLQAGEQFF.

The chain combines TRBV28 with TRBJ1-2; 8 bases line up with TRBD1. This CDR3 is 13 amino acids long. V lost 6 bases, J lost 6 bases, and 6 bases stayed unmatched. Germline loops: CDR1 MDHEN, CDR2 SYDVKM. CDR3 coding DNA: TGTGCCAGCAGGAGGACAGGGCTCGATGGCTACACCTTC. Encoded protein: CASRRTGLDGYTF.

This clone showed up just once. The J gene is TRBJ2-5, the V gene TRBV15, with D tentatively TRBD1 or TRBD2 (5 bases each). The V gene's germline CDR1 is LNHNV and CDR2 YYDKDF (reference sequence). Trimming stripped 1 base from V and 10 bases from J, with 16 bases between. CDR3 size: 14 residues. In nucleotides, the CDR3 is TGTGCCACCAGCAGAGCGGGGTTTAAGGGGAACCAGTACTTC. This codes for CATSRAGFKGNQYF.

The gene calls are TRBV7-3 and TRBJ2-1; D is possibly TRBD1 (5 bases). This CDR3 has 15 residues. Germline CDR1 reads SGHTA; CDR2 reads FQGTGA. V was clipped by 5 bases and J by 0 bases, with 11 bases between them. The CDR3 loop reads CASSLAQGSYNEQFF. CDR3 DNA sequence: TGTGCCAGCAGCCTCGCCCAGGGCTCCTACAATGAGCAGTTCTTC.

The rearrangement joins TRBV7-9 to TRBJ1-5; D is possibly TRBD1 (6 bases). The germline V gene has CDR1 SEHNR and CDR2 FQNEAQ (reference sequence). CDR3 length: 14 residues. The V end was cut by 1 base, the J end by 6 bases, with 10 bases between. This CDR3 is CASSLEGGPQPQHF. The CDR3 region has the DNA TGTGCCAGCAGCTTAGAAGGGGGACCTCAGCCCCAGCATTTT.